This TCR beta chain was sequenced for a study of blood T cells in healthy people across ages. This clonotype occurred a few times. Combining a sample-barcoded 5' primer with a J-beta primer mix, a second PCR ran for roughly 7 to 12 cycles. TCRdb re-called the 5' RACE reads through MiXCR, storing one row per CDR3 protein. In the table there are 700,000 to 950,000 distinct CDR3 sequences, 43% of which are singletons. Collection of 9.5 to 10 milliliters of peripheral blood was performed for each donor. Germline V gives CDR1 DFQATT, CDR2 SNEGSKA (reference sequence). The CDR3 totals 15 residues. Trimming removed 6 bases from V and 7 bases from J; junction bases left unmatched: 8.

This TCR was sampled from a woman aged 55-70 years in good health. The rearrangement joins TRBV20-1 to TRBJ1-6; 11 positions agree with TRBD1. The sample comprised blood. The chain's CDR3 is CSASDRGLSNSPLHF. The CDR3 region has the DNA TGCAGTGCCTCGGACAGGGGGCTATCCAATTCACCCCTCCACTTT.